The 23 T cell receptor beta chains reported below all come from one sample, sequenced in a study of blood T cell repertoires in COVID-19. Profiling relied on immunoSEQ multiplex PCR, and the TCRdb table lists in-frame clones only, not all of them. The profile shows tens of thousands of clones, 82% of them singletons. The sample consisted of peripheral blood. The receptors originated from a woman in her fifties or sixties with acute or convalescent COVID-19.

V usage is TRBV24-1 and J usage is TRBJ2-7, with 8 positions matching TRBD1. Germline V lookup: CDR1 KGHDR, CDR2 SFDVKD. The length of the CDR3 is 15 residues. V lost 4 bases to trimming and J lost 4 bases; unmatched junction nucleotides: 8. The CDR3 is CATSDPDRGGYEQYF. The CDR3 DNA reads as TGTGCCACCAGTGACCCAGACAGGGGTGGATACGAGCAGTACTTC.

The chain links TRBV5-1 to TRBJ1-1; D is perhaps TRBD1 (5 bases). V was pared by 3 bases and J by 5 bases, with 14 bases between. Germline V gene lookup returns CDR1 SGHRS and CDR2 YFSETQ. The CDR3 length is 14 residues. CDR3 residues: CASSWGPSGTEAFF. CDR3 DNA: TGCGCCAGCAGCTGGGGACCTAGCGGGACTGAAGCTTTCTTT. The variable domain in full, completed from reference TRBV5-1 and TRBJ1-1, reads KAGVTQTPRYLIKTRGQQVTLSCSPISGHRSVSWYQQTPGQGLQFLFEYFSETQRNKGNFPGRFSGRQFSNSRSEMNVSTLELGDSALYLCASSWGPSGTEAFFGQGTRLTVV.

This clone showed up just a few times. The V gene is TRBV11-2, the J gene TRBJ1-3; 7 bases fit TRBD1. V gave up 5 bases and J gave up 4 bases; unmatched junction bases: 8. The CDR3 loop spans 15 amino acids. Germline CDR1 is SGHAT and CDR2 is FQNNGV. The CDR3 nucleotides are TGTGCCAGCAGCCAGACAGGGTTTGTCGGAAACACCATATATTTT. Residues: CASSQTGFVGNTIYF. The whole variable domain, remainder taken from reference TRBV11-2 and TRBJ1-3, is EAGVAQSPRYKIIEKRQSVAFWCNPISGHATLYWYQQILGQGPKLLIQFQNNGVVDDSQLPKDRFSAERLKGVDSTLKIQPAKLEDSAVYLCASSQTGFVGNTIYFGEGSWLTVV.

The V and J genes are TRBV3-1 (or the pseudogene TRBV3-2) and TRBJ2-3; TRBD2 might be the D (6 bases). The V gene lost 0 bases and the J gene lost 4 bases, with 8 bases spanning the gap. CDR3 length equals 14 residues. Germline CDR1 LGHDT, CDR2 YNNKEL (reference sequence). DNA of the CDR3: TGTGCCAGCAGCCAAGAGGGGACTTCAGATACGCAGTATTTT. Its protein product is CASSQEGTSDTQYF.

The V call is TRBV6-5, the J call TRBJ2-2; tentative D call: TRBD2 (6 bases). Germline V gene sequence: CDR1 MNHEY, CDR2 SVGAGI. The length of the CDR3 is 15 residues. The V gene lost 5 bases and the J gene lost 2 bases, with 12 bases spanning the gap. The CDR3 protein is CASSPGTLNTGELFF. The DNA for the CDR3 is TGTGCCAGCAGTCCCGGGACTCTAAACACCGGGGAGCTGTTTTTT.

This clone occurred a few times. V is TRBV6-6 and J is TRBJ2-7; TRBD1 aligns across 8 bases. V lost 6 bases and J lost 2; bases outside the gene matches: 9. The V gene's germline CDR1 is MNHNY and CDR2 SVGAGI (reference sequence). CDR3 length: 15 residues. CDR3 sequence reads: CASSFGTGTPYEQYF. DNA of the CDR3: TGTGCCAGCAGCTTTGGGACAGGTACCCCCTACGAGCAGTACTTC.

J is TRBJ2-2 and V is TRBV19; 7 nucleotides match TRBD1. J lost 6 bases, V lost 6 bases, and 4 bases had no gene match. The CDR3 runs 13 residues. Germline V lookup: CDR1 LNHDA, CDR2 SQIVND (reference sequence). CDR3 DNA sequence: TGTGCCAGTAGCCCAACAGGGGCCGGGGAGCTGTTTTTT. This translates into CASSPTGAGELFF.

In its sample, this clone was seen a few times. The CDR3 sequence is CASSYSSAGPYEQYF. CDR3 sequence (DNA): TGTGCCAGCAGTTACTCCTCGGCGGGGCCCTACGAGCAGTACTTC. The rearrangement uses TRBV6-2 or TRBV6-3 and TRBJ2-7, with D maybe TRBD2 (6 bases). V dropped 0 bases and J dropped 2 bases, with 11 bases sitting between them. Germline CDR1 reads MNHEY; CDR2 reads SVGEGT. This CDR3 is 15 amino acids long.

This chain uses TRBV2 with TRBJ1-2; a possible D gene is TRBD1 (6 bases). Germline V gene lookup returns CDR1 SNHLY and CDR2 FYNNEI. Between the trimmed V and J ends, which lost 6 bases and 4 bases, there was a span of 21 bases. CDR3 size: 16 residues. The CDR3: CASSRGLQGRGYGYTF. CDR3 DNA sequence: TGTGCCAGCAGCCGAGGCCTACAGGGTCGGGGCTATGGCTACACCTTC. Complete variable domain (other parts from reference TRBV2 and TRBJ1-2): EPEVTQTPSHQVTQMGQEVILRCVPISNHLYFYWYRQILGQKVEFLVSFYNNEISEKSEIFDDQFSVERPDGSNFTLKIRSTKLEDSAMYFCASSRGLQGRGYGYTFGSGTRLTVV.

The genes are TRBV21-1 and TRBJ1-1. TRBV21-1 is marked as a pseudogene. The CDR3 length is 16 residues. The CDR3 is CASSKGRERRSPEAFF. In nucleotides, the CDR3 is TGTGCCAGCAGCAAAGGACGGGAAAGGAGGTCCCCTGAAGCTTTCTTT.

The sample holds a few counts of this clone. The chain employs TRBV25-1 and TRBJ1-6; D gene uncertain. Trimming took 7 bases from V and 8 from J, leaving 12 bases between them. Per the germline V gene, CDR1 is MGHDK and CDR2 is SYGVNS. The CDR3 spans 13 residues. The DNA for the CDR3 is TGTGCCAGCATCCCTCGGGAATATTCACCCCTCCACTTT. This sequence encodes CASIPREYSPLHF.

The CDR3 is CASSLGGLGTNEKLFF. The CDR3 DNA reads TGTGCCAGCAGCTTAGGGGGCCTGGGAACTAATGAAAAACTGTTTTTT. The chain links TRBV11-2 to TRBJ1-4; D is perhaps TRBD1 (5 bases). The CDR3 runs 16 residues. Trimming took off 1 base at V and 1 base at J, with 10 bases between the two ends. Germline CDR1 reads SGHAT; CDR2 reads FQNNGV.

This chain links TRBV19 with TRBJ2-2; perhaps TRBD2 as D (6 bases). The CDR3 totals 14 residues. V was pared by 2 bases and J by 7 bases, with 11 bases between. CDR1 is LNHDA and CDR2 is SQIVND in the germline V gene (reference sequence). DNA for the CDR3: TGTGCCAGTAGTATATCGGGGGTGGGCGGGGAGCTGTTTTTT. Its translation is CASSISGVGGELFF.

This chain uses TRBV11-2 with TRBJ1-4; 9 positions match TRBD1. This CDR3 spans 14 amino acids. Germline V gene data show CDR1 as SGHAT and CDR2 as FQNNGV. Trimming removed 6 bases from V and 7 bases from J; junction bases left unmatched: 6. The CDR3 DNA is TGTGCCAGCAGTTCACAGGGGGCGAGTGAAAAACTGTTTTTT. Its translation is CASSSQGASEKLFF.

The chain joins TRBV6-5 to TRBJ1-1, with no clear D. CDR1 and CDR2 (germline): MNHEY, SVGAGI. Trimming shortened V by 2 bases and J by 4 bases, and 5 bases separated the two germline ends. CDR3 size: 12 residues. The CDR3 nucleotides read TGTGCCAGCAGTTACGGCCTCACTGAAGCTTTCTTT. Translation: CASSYGLTEAFF.

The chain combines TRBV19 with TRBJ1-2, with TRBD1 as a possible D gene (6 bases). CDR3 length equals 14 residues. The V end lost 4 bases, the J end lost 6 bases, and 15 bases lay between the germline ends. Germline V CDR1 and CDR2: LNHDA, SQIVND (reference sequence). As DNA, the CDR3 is TGTGCCAGTAGTAGGGACACCCTAGGAGATGGCTACACCTTC. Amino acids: CASSRDTLGDGYTF.

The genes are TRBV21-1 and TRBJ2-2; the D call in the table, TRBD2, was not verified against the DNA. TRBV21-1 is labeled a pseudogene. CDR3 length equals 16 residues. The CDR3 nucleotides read TGTGCCAGCAGCACGAACTCCCGAGTACCTCCCGGGGAGCTGTTTTTT. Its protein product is CASSTNSRVPPGELFF.

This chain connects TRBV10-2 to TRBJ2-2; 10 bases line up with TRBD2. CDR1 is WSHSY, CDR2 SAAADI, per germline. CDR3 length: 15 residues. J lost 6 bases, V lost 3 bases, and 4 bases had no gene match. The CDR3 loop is CASSDGAGGAGELFF. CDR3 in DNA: TGCGCCAGCAGTGACGGAGCGGGGGGGGCCGGGGAGCTGTTTTTT.

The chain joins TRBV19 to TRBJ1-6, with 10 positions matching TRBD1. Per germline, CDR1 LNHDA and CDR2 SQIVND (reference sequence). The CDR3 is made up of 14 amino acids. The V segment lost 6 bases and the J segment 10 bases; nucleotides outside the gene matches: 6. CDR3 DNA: TGTGCCAGTAGCCAGACAGGGGGCCAGTCACCCCTCCACTTT. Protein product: CASSQTGGQSPLHF.

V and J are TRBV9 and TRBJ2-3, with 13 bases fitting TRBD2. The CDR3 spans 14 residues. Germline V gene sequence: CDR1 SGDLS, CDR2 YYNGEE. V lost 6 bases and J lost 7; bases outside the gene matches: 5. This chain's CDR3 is CASTRTSGGNTQYF. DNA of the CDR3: TGTGCCAGCACCCGGACTAGCGGGGGTAATACGCAGTATTTT.

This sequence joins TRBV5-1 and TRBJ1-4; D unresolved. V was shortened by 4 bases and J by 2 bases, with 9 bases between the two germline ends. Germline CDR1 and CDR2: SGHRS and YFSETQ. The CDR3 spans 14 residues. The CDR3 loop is CASSPSSTNEKLFF. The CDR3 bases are TGCGCCAGCAGCCCCTCAAGCACTAATGAAAAACTGTTTTTT.

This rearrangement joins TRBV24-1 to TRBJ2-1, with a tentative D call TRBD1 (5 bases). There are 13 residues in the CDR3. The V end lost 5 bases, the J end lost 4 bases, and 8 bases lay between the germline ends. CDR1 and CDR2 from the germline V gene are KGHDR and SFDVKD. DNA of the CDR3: TGTGCCACCAGTGTTGGGGCATACAATGAGCAGTTCTTC. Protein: CATSVGAYNEQFF.

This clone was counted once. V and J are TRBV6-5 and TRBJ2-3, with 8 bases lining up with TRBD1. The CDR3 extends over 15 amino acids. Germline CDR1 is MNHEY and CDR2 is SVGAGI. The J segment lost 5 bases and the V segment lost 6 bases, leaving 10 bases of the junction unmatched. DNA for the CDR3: TGTGCCAGCAGCTTTCTCCGGGACAGGATAGATACGCAGTATTTT. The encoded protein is CASSFLRDRIDTQYF.